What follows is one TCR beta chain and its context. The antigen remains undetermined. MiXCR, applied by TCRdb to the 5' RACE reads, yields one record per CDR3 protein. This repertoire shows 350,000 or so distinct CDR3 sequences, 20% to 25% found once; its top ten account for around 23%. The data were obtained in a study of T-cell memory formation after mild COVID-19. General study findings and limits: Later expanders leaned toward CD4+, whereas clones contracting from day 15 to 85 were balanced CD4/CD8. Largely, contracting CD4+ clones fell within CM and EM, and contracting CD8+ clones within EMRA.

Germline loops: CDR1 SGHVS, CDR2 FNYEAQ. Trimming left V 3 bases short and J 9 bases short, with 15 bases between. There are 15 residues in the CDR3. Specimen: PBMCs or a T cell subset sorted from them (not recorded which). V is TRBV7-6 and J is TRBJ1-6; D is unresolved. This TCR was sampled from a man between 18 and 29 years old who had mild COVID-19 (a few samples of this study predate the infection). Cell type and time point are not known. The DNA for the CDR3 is TGTGCCAGCAGCTTCTCGGGTATCCGATTTTCACCCCTCCACTTT. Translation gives CASSFSGIRFSPLHF. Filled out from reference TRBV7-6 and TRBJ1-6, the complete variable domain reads GAGVSQSPRYKVTKRGQDVALRCDPISGHVSLYWYRQALGQGPEFLTYFNYEAQQDKSGLPNDRFSAERPEGSISTLTIQRTEQRDSAMYRCASSFSGIRFSPLHFGNGTRLTVT.